These 31 T cell receptor beta chains share one sample of origin, sequenced in a study of kidney transplant recipient with SARS-CoV-2 infection. TCRdb called the reads again in MiXCR, with one record for every CDR3 protein. The sample lists approximately 250,000 distinct CDR3 sequences, under 35% seen once, with 7% to 8% in the top ten. The material sequenced was a blood sample, taken at baseline and on day 111 from a kidney transplant recipient. Receptors were obtained from a male patient aged 30 to 39 who had COVID-19 and was a kidney transplant recipient. Part of the T cells may come from the graft donor.

This clonotype was found many times. V gene TRBV10-2 combines with J gene TRBJ1-2; D not resolved. The CDR3 is 17 residues long. Between the trimmed V and J ends, which lost 5 bases and 4 bases, there was a span of 23 bases. Germline lookup yields CDR1 WSHSY and CDR2 SAAADI. The CDR3: CASSTWSTSRKTYGYTF. The DNA of the CDR3 is TGCGCCAGCAGTACCTGGAGCACTTCTAGAAAGACCTATGGCTACACCTTC.

Of note for this clonotype: A much larger clone is a single base away; this may be a read error. The chain employs TRBV11-2 and TRBJ2-5; either TRBD1 or TRBD2 may supply D (5 bases each). Trimming removed 1 base from V and 9 bases from J, with 27 bases in between. CDR3 length equals 18 residues. Germline loops: CDR1 SGHAT, CDR2 FQNNGV. Here the CDR3 reads CASSLVGDKPGQDGAQYF. For the CDR3, the DNA is TGTGCCAGCAGCTTAGTCGGGGATAAACCAGGGCAGGACGGGGCCCAGTACTTC.

This clonotype was seen repeatedly, ten times or more. The chain couples TRBV30 to TRBJ2-7; 8 nucleotides match TRBD1. This CDR3 spans 13 amino acids. Germline CDR1 reads GTSNPN; CDR2 reads SVGIG (reference sequence). V lost 8 bases to trimming and J lost 6 bases; unmatched junction nucleotides: 12. In nucleotides, the CDR3 is TGTGCCCTCACACGGACAGGGCGAGGCGAGCAGTACTTC. Residues: CALTRTGRGEQYF.

With regard to this clonotype: Being one base from a much bigger clone, this may be a read error. As the CDR3 is not closed by the conserved phenylalanine or tryptophan, this likely results from a read error. The rearrangement uses TRBV13 and TRBJ1-3; unclear D gene. Germline loops: CDR1 PRHDT, CDR2 FYEKMQ (reference sequence). Trimming pared 5 bases from V and 4 bases from J, leaving 15 bases between. CDR3 length: 15 residues. The CDR3 DNA reads as TGTGCCAGCAGCCAAGAGATTCGGAAAGGAAACACCATATATTTA. Encoded protein: CASSQEIRKGNTIYL.

The rearrangement links TRBV7-3 to TRBJ2-1; 8 bases line up with TRBD1. Germline V gene sequence: CDR1 SGHTA, CDR2 FQGTGA. The CDR3 covers 16 residues. The V segment lost 5 bases and the J segment 1 base; nucleotides outside the gene matches: 7. The CDR3 sequence is CASSPNGQGSYNEQFF. The CDR3 region has the DNA TGTGCCAGCAGCCCAAATGGACAGGGTTCCTACAATGAGCAGTTCTTC.

A word on this clonotype: This may stem from a read error, because a much larger clone lies one nucleotide away. V is TRBV7-6 and J is TRBJ1-2; 8 bases are a match to TRBD1. The length of the CDR3 is 14 residues. The V gene's germline CDR1 is SGHVS and CDR2 FNYEAQ. The CDR3 loop is CANSLDDRGRGYTF. CDR3 nucleotide sequence: TGTGCCAACAGCTTAGATGACAGGGGAAGAGGCTACACCTTC.

This clonotype was seen repeatedly, ten times or more. The V gene is TRBV7-3, the J gene TRBJ1-2; no firm D call. The CDR3 sequence is 11 residues long. Germline assignment: CDR1 SGHTA and CDR2 FQGTGA. V was shortened by 4 bases and J by 5 bases, with 5 bases between the two germline ends. This CDR3 is CASSSWYGYTF. For the CDR3, the DNA is TGTGCCAGCAGCTCGTGGTATGGCTACACCTTC.

The sample holds many counts of this clonotype. The genes are TRBV6-5 and TRBJ2-7; D is ambiguous. Germline values: CDR1 MNHEY, CDR2 SVGAGI. The V end lost 6 bases, the J end lost 3 bases, and 15 bases lay between the germline ends. This CDR3 spans 14 amino acids. The DNA for the CDR3 is TGTGCCAGCAGCGCGTTGTTGGGAAACTACGAGCAGTACGTC. As protein: CASSALLGNYEQYV.

This clonotype occurred many times. The CDR3 DNA reads as TGTGCCAGCAGTTTTTGGGGGGCAGCTCCTAATGAAAAACTGTTTTTT. Translated: CASSFWGAAPNEKLFF. The J gene is TRBJ1-4, the V gene TRBV28; TRBD1 might be the D (6 bases). The V gene lost 3 bases and the J gene lost 3 bases, with 14 bases spanning the gap. Germline CDR1 and CDR2: MDHEN and SYDVKM. The CDR3 totals 16 residues.

This clonotype has at least ten counts. The chain carries TRBV18 and TRBJ1-1; D perhaps matches TRBD1 (5 bases). The CDR3 has 13 amino acids. Trimming took off 3 bases at V and 11 bases at J, with 16 bases between the two ends. Germline values: CDR1 KGHSH, CDR2 LQKENI. The CDR3 loop reads CASSPDIPRRAFF. Here the CDR3 DNA reads TGTGCCAGCTCACCGGACATCCCGAGGAGGGCTTTCTTT.

On this clonotype itself: Possible read error: a much larger clone is one base away. The chain combines TRBV20-1 with TRBJ2-7; D uncertain. Judging by the DNA end, TRBJ2-5 fits better; the J call may be wrong. The length of the CDR3 is 12 residues. Per germline, CDR1 DFQATT and CDR2 SNEGSKA (reference sequence). CDR3 sequence: CSASRSAGTQYF. CDR3 nucleotides: TGCAGTGCCAGTCGCTCAGCCGGGACCCAGTACTTC.

This clonotype occurred many times. The rearrangement uses TRBV20-1 and TRBJ2-7; D is possibly TRBD1 (6 bases). The CDR3 sequence is 12 residues long. Per germline, CDR1 DFQATT and CDR2 SNEGSKA (reference sequence). Trimming stripped 5 bases from V and 3 bases from J, with 11 bases between. In DNA, the CDR3 is TGCAGTGCTCAACAGGGAGACTACGAGCAGTACTTC. Amino acids: CSAQQGDYEQYF.

About this clonotype itself: One base away lies a much larger clone, so this may be a sequencing read error. The chain is built from TRBV27 and TRBJ1-3; the D is unclear. The CDR3 is made up of 16 amino acids. Deletions cut 2 bases from V and 2 bases from J, with 13 bases between. The germline V gene has CDR1 MNHEY and CDR2 SMNVEV (reference sequence). CDR3 coding DNA: TGTGCCAGCAGTTTAGGGTCCCCCGGCCCTGGAAACACCATATATTTT. As protein: CASSLGSPGPGNTIYF.

With respect to this clonotype: Given a much more abundant clone one base away, this may be a read error. This chain connects TRBV18 to TRBJ2-1, with 7 bases that match TRBD1. CDR3 length equals 14 residues. Germline loops: CDR1 KGHSH, CDR2 LQKENI. The CDR3 here is CASSPTTGFNGQFF. The CDR3 DNA follows: TGTGCCAGCTCACCTACGACAGGGTTTAATGGGCAGTTCTTC.

This clonotype came up many times. The DNA of the CDR3 is TGTGCCAGCAGTCGCCCCGCAATCAGGGGGATTGGGTCCCTCCACTTT. Translation: CASSRPAIRGIGSLHF. This sequence joins TRBV12-3 or TRBV12-4 and TRBJ1-6; 7 nucleotides match TRBD1. The CDR3 contains 16 residues. Trimming removed 5 bases from V and 14 bases from J; junction bases left unmatched: 18.

This clonotype came up many times. This chain joins TRBV4-3 and TRBJ1-1; D remains ambiguous. The CDR3 covers 15 residues. From germline, CDR1 is LGHNA and CDR2 YSLEER. Trimming removed 1 base from V and 4 bases from J, with 13 bases in between. CDR3 DNA: TGCGCCAGCAGCCAAGGGGCAGATTCCGGCACTGAAGCTTTCTTT. The encoded protein is CASSQGADSGTEAFF.

This clonotype was counted at least ten times. CDR3 in DNA: TGCGCCAGCAGCTCACAAAACATCAAAGGAGCAACTGAAAAACTGTTTTTT. Amino acids: CASSSQNIKGATEKLFF. The rearrangement links TRBV5-1 to TRBJ1-4; unclear D gene. CDR3 length equals 17 residues. Trimming took 3 bases from V and 7 from J, leaving 22 bases between them. CDR1 is SGHRS and CDR2 is YFSETQ in the germline V gene.

Ten or more counts support this clonotype. The chain combines TRBV24-1 with TRBJ2-6; D possibly corresponds to TRBD1 (7 bases). V lost 9 bases and J 0 bases, leaving 14 bases between the germline ends. CDR3 length equals 16 residues. In germline, CDR1 is KGHDR, CDR2 SFDVKD. CDR3: CATAEGAGSGANVLTF. In nucleotides, the CDR3 is TGTGCCACCGCGGAGGGGGCAGGCTCTGGGGCCAACGTCCTGACTTTC.

Details on this clonotype: This may stem from a read error, because a much larger clone lies one nucleotide away. V and J are TRBV10-3 and TRBJ1-2; D is unresolved. The CDR3 has 13 amino acids. CDR1 and CDR2 (germline): ENHRY, SYGVKD. CDR3 bases: TGTGCCGTCAGTGCATGGGTTGAGAGTGGCTACACCTTC. Translated: CAVSAWVESGYTF.

To note about this clonotype: This sequence may be a read error, since a much larger clone differs from it by one base. The CDR3 does not close with the conserved phenylalanine or tryptophan, likely indicating a read error. Because the CDR3's place on the DNA is in doubt, the DNA is left out and the CDR3 is given as listed by TCRdb. The chain couples TRBV7-5 to TRBJ1-2. TRBV7-5 represents a pseudogene. The CDR3 sequence runs 19 residues, both termini included. The chain's CDR3 is CISVPESYVEVGKTYGYTL.

As regards this clonotype: A read error may produce the germline difference seen at one junction end. The chain is built from TRBV5-5 and TRBJ1-2; no definite D call. From germline, CDR1 is SGHKS and CDR2 YYEKEE (reference sequence). The CDR3 consists of 16 residues. The DNA for the CDR3 is TGTGCCAGCTCCAGAGTTGTCTCGCGAAAGACCTATGGCTGCACCTTC. Its protein product is CASSRVVSRKTYGCTF.

With respect to this clonotype: A much larger clone lies a single base off, so this may be a read error. V is TRBV5-6 and J is TRBJ1-4; perhaps TRBD1 as D (5 bases). Germline V gene data show CDR1 as SGHDT and CDR2 as YYEEEE. The CDR3 contains 15 residues. CDR3 residues: CASNLGAGANEKLFF. CDR3 sequence (DNA): TGTGCCAGCAACTTGGGAGCGGGGGCTAATGAAAAACTGTTTTTT. Based on the CDR3 plus reference TRBV5-6 and TRBJ1-4, the full variable domain is DAGVTQSPTHLIKTRGQQVTLRCSPKSGHDTVSWYQQALGQGPQFIFQYYEEEERQRGNFPDRFSGHQFPNYSSELNVNALLLGDSALYLCASNLGAGANEKLFFGSGTQLSVL.

This clonotype was seen ten or more times. The V gene is TRBV12-2, the J gene TRBJ1-2. TRBV12-2 is reported as a pseudogene. There are 17 residues in the CDR3. The chain's CDR3 is CASRMSQTPRKTYGYTF. In DNA, the CDR3 is TGTGCAAGTCGCATGAGCCAGACTCCACGAAAGACCTATGGCTACACCTTC.

Remarks on this clonotype: A much larger clone is a single base away; this may be a read error. J is TRBJ2-1 and V is TRBV18; 13 bases are a match to TRBD2. The germline CDR1 and CDR2 sequences are KGHSH and LQKENI. This CDR3 is built from 17 residues. The CDR3, as DNA: TGTGCCGGCTCACCACCGTTGACTAGCGGGAGGCACAATGAGCAGTTCTTC. Translated: CAGSPPLTSGRHNEQFF.

This clonotype has a count of ten or more. The V gene is TRBV5-8, the J gene TRBJ1-2; D is undetermined. Germline CDR1 and CDR2: SGHTS and YDEGEE. With 7 bases removed from V and 4 bases from J, the gap between germline ends came to 23 bases. There are 16 residues in the CDR3. The CDR3 coding sequence is TGTGCCAGCTCTAGTCCTCATCCACGAAAGACCTATGGCTACACCTTC. It specifies CASSSPHPRKTYGYTF. The full variable domain, its missing parts supplied by reference TRBV5-8 and TRBJ1-2, is EAGVTQSPTHLIKTRGQQATLRCSPISGHTSVYWYQQALGLGLQFLLWYDEGEERNRGNFPPRFSGRQFPNYSSELNVNALELEDSALYLCASSSPHPRKTYGYTFGSGTRLTVV.

DNA of the CDR3: TGTGCCAGTAGTATTGGGCTAACCATCTACAATGAGCAGTTCTTC. Translating gives CASSIGLTIYNEQFF. V gene TRBV19 combines with J gene TRBJ2-1; D is unclear. The CDR3 has 15 amino acids. Germline V gene data show CDR1 as LNHDA and CDR2 as SQIVND (reference sequence). Trimming shortened V by 3 bases and J by 3 bases, and 12 bases separated the two germline ends.

Worth noting for this clonotype: The CDR3 carries no conserved terminal phenylalanine or tryptophan, so it likely arises from a read error. V usage is TRBV27 and J usage is TRBJ2-1; D ambiguous. Germline V gives CDR1 MNHEY, CDR2 SMNVEV (reference sequence). This CDR3 is 15 amino acids long. The ends were cut back, 5 bases at V and 0 bases at J, with 11 bases in the middle. For the CDR3, the DNA is TGTGCCAGCAGTCTGACTCCGAGCTCCTACAATGAGCAGTTCTCC. It specifies CASSLTPSSYNEQFS.

The rearrangement links TRBV20-1 to TRBJ2-5; D not certain. The V gene's germline CDR1 is DFQATT and CDR2 SNEGSKA (reference sequence). V was pared by 0 bases and J by 7 bases, with 9 bases between. The length of the CDR3 is 12 residues. CDR3: CSARDPGVTQYF. CDR3 DNA sequence: TGCAGTGCTAGAGATCCTGGAGTGACCCAGTACTTC.

Points on this clonotype: A much larger clone sits a single nucleotide away, making a read error possible. V is TRBV6-5 and J is TRBJ1-5, with a tentative D call TRBD1 (6 bases). This CDR3 region has 15 residues. Germline loops: CDR1 MNHEY, CDR2 SVGAGI. Trimming removed 10 bases from V and 7 bases from J, with 23 bases in between. DNA for the CDR3: TGTGCCACTAAACAGGGACCGGGTTCTTACCAGCCCCAGCATTTT. Translated, it gives CATKQGPGSYQPQHF.

This clonotype was seen a handful of times. The V and J genes are TRBV5-4 and TRBJ2-4, with 9 nucleotides matching TRBD2. The germline gives CDR1 SGHNT, CDR2 YYREEE (reference sequence). The CDR3 loop spans 16 amino acids. V shed 4 bases and J 3 bases; nucleotides not matched to a gene: 8. The CDR3 DNA reads TGTGCCAGCAGCCTACACTCGACTAGCGGCAAAAACATTCAGTACTTC. As protein: CASSLHSTSGKNIQYF. The full variable domain, completed using reference TRBV5-4 and TRBJ2-4, is ETGVTQSPTHLIKTRGQQVTLRCSSQSGHNTVSWYQQALGQGPQFIFQYYREEENGRGNFPPRFSGLQFPNYSSELNVNALELDDSALYLCASSLHSTSGKNIQYFGAGTRLSVL.

This clonotype was recorded at least ten times. The rearrangement links TRBV20-1 to TRBJ1-5; D gene unclear. CDR1 and CDR2 from the germline V gene are DFQATT and SNEGSKA (reference sequence). The CDR3 spans 14 residues. V was cut by 6 bases and J by 2 bases, with 14 bases left in between. The CDR3 loop is CSAPSEGGNQPQHF. In DNA form, the CDR3 reads TGCAGTGCCCCCAGTGAGGGAGGCAATCAGCCCCAGCATTTT.